This T cell receptor beta chain was sequenced for a study of blood T cells in healthy people across ages. Ranging in age from about 6 to 100, the donors were healthy Caucasian individuals from Russia. The CDR3 runs 20 residues. CDR1 and CDR2 from the germline V gene are MNHNS and SASEGT. Sample-barcoded 5' priming and a J-beta primer mix drove a second PCR of about 6 to 12 cycles. TCRdb re-analysed the 5' RACE reads in MiXCR, keeping a single row per CDR3 protein. The table records under 2,000,000 distinct CDR3 sequences, around 48% of them present only once. V and J are TRBV6-1 and TRBJ2-1, with 9 bases identical to TRBD1. TRBJ2-7 explains the end of the DNA better; the J call may be wrong. The sample was blood. The receptor comes from a woman between 40 and 50 years old in good health. The CDR3 spells CASSGRSSGTGTSSYNEQYF. DNA for the CDR3: TGTGCCAGCAGTGGACGGAGTTCCGGGACAGGGACGAGCTCCTACAATGAGCAGTACTTC.